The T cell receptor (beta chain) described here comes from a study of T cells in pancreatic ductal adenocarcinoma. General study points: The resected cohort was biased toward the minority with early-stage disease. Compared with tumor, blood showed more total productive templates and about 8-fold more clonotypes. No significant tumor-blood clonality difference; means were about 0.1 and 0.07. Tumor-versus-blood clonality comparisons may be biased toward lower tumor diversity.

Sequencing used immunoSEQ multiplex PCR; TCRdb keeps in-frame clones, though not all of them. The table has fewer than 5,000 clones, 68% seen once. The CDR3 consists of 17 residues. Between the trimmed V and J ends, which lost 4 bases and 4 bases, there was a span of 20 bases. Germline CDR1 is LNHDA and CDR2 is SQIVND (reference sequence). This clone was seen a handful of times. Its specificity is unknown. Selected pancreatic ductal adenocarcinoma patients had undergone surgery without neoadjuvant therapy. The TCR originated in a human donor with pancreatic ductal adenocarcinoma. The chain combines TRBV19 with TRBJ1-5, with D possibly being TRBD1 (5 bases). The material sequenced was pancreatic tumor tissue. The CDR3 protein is CASSTLSPTAANQPQHF. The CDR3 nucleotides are TGTGCCAGTAGTACCCTATCCCCGACAGCCGCAAATCAGCCCCAGCATTTT.